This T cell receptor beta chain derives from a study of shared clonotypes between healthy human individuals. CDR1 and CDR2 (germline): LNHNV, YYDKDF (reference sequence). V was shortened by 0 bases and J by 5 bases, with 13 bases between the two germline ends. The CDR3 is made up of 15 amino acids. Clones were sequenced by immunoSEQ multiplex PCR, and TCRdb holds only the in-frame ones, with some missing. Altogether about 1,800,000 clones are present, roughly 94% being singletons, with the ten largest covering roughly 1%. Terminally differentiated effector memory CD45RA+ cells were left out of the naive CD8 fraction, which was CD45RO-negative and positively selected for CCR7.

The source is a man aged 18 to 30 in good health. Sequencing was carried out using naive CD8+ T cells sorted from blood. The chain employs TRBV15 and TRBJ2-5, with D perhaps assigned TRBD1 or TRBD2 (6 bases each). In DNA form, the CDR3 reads TGTGCCACCAGCAGAGATGGGTCGGGGGCGGAGACCCAGTACTTC. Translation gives CATSRDGSGAETQYF.